This T cell receptor (beta chain) was documented in a study of T cell responses to AZD1222 COVID-19 vaccine. With respect to this clone: No antigen is known for it.

Profiled with immunoSEQ multiplex PCR; TCRdb holds only in-frame clones, not every one. The sample has 70,000 to 95,000 clones; 75% to 85% are singletons. Between the trimmed V and J ends, which lost 4 bases and 8 bases, there was a span of 11 bases. Germline lookup yields CDR1 LGHDT and CDR2 YNNKEL (reference sequence). The CDR3 runs to 12 residues. Study-wide findings and caveats: Donors, mostly white British, included more females; clonal diversity was possibly underestimated. Only after the peak T cell response were repertoires sampled. Researchers report vaccine-associated CD4 TCRs spanning spike, with dominance at 160-218 and 743-854.

This clonotype originated in an adult in good health. This chain joins TRBV3-1 (or the pseudogene TRBV3-2) and TRBJ1-2; no reliable D call. Sequences were derived from peripheral blood, sampled on day 0 of AZD1222 vaccination. For the CDR3, the DNA is TGTGCCAGCAGCCCCGACCTAGGGGGCTACACCTTC. Its translation is CASSPDLGGYTF.